This T cell receptor beta chain was recovered during a study of cytomegalovirus exposure and HLA in healthy donors. There are 14 residues in the CDR3. Germline assignment: CDR1 MNHEY and CDR2 SMNVEV (reference sequence). V was clipped by 5 bases and J by 2 bases, with 12 bases between them. As to this clone: The target antigen is unknown.

Study results and caveats: Researchers counted approximately 160 TCR beta chains as cytomegalovirus-associated. An assumption of roughly uniform sequencing depth across donors underlay the presence/absence analyses. Later analysis showed TCR association rates varying by HLA locus, highest for DRB1 and lowest for HLA-C.

The PCR made use of 60 Vbeta and 13 Jbeta primers. Data came from immunoSEQ multiplex PCR; TCRdb stores just in-frame clones and leaves some out. This table holds approximately 290,000 clones, about 80% found once. V usage is TRBV27 and J usage is TRBJ2-5, with no clear D. This receptor was taken from a girl aged 2-10 years in good health and CMV-seronegative. Input material: PBMCs. The CDR3 protein is CASSPLIRQETQYF. The CDR3 nucleotides are TGTGCCAGCAGTCCCCTGATCAGGCAAGAGACCCAGTACTTC.